This TCR beta chain emerged from a study of regulatory T cells in long-lasting Graves disease. Study results and limitations: Under persistent disease, TRBV28, TRBJ1-2 and TRBJ2-5 were used preferentially.

The time point was: persistent/refractory GD, antithyroid drugs over 5 years with positive TRAb. Preparation of the TCR library used RNA extracted from PBMCs. In this sample, this clonotype turned up many times. Its cognate antigen is unknown. The TCR beta library used iRepertoire HTBI primers with Arm-PCR amplification of CDR3. TCRdb reprocessed the multiplex PCR reads via MiXCR and lists one record per CDR3 protein. The data hold some 430,000 distinct CDR3 sequences, with under 25% observed a single time. The germline gives CDR1 SEHNR, CDR2 FQNEAQ (reference sequence). Trimming removed 5 bases at V and 4 bases at J, with 14 bases between. The length of the CDR3 is 14 residues.

The V gene is TRBV7-9, the J gene TRBJ1-1; D is uncertain. The receptor's source is a female donor with Graves disease. This specimen consisted of peripheral blood mononuclear cells (PBMCs), obtained when the disease was refractory, from a patient treated with antithyroid drugs. CDR3 region: CASSQEGVGTEAFF. In DNA form, the CDR3 reads TGTGCCAGCAGCCAGGAGGGAGTAGGCACTGAAGCTTTCTTT.